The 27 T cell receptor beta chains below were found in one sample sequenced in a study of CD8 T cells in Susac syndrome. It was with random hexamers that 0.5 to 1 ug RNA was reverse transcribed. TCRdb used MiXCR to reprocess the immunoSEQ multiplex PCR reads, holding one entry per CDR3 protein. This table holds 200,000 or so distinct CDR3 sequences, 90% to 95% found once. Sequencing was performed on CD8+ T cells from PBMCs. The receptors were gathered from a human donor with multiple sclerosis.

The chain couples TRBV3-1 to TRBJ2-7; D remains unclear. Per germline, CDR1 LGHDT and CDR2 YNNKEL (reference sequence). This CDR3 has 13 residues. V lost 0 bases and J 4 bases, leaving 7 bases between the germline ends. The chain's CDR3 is CASSQEGRYEQYF. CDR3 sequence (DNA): TGTGCCAGCAGCCAAGAGGGCAGATACGAGCAGTACTTC.

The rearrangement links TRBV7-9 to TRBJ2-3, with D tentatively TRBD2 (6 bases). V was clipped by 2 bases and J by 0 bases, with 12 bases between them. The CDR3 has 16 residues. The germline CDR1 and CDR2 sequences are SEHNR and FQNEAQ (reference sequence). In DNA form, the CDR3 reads TGTGCCAGCAGCTTAATGACTAGTACTAGCACAGATACGCAGTATTTT. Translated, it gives CASSLMTSTSTDTQYF. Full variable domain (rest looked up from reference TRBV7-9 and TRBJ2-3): DTGVSQNPRHKITKRGQNVTFRCDPISEHNRLYWYRQTLGQGPEFLTYFQNEAQLEKSRLLSDRFSAERPKGSFSTLEIQRTEQGDSAMYLCASSLMTSTSTDTQYFGPGTRLTVL.

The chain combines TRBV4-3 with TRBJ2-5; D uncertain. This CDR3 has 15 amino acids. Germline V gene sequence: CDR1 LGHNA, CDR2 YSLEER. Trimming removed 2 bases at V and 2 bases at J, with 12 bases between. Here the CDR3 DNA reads TGCGCCAGCAGCCAAATGTTTGGCTTACAAGAGACCCAGTACTTC. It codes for CASSQMFGLQETQYF.

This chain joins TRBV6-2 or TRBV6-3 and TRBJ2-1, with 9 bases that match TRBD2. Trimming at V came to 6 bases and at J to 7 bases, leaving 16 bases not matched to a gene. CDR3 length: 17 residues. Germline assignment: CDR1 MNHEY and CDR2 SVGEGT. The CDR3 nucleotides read TGTGCCAGCAGATCCGGGACTAGCCAACCGTTGATAAATGAGCAGTTCTTC. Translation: CASRSGTSQPLINEQFF.

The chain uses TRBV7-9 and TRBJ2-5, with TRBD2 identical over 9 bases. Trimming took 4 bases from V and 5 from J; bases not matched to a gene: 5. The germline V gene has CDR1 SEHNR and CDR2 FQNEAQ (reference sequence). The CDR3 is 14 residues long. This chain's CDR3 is CASSSTSGPETQYF. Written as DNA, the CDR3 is TGTGCCAGCAGCTCGACTAGCGGACCGGAGACCCAGTACTTC.

The CDR3 loop reads CSAPGQPDYEQYF. CDR3 sequence (DNA): TGCAGTGCCCCGGGACAGCCGGACTACGAGCAGTACTTC. This rearrangement joins TRBV20-1 to TRBJ2-7, with 7 bases identical to TRBD1. The junction had 8 bases not matched to a gene; V was cut back by 6 bases and J by 3 bases. Germline-derived CDR1 and CDR2 are DFQATT and SNEGSKA (reference sequence). There are 13 residues in the CDR3.

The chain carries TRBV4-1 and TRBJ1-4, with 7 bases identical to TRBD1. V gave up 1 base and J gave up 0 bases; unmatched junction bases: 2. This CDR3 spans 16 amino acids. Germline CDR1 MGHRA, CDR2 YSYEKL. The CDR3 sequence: CASSQVRGATNEKLFF. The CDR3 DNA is TGCGCCAGCAGCCAAGTCAGGGGGGCAACTAATGAAAAACTGTTTTTT.

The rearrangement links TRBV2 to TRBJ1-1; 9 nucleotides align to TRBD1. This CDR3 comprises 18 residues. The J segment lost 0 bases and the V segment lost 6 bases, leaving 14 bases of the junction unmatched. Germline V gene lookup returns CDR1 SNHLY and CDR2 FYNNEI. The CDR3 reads CASSAIGQGLRVNTEAFF. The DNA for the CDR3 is TGTGCCAGCAGCGCCATAGGACAGGGGTTAAGGGTGAACACTGAAGCTTTCTTT. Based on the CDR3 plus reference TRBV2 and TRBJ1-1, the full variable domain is EPEVTQTPSHQVTQMGQEVILRCVPISNHLYFYWYRQILGQKVEFLVSFYNNEISEKSEIFDDQFSVERPDGSNFTLKIRSTKLEDSAMYFCASSAIGQGLRVNTEAFFGQGTRLTVV.

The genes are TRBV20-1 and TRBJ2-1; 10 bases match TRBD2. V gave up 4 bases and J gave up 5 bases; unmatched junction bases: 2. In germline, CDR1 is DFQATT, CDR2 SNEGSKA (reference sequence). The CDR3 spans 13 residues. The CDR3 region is CSATSGSDNEQFF. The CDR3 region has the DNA TGCAGTGCTACTAGCGGGAGTGACAATGAGCAGTTCTTC.

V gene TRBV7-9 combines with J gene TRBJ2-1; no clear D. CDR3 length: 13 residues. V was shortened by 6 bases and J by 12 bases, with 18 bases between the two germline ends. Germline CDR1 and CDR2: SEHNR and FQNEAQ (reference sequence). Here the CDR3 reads CASSDPLFRGQFF. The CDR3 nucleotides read TGTGCCAGCAGTGATCCCCTGTTTCGCGGGCAGTTCTTC.

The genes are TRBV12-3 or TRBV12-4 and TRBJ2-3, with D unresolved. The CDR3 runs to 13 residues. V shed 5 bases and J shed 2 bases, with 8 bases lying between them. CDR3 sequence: CASSRSYTDTQYF. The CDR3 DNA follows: TGTGCCAGCAGTAGGTCTTACACAGATACGCAGTATTTT.

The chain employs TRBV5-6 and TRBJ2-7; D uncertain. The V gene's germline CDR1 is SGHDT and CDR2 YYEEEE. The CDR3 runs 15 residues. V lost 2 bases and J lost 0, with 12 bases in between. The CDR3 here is CASSFIVSNSYEQYF. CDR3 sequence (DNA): TGTGCCAGCAGCTTTATTGTCAGCAACTCCTACGAGCAGTACTTC.

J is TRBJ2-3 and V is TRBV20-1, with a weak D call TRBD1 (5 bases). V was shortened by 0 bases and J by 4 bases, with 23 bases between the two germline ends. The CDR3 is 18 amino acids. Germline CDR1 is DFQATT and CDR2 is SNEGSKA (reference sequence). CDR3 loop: CSARDQLVAGPDPDTQYF. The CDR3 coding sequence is TGCAGTGCTAGAGATCAGTTGGTGGCAGGGCCTGATCCAGATACGCAGTATTTT.

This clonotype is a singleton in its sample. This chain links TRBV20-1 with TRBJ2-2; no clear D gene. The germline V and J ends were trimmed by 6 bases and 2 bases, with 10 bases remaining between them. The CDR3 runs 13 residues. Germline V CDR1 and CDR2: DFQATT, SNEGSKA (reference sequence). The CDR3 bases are TGCAGTGCAATAGGCCCTAACACCGGGGAGCTGTTTTTT. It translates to CSAIGPNTGELFF.

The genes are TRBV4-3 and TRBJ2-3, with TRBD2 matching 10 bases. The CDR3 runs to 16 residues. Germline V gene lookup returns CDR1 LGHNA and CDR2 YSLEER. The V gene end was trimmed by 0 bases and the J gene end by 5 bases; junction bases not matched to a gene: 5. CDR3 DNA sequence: TGCGCCAGCAGCCAAGATCGCCTAGCGGGAGAAGATACGCAGTATTTT. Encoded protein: CASSQDRLAGEDTQYF.

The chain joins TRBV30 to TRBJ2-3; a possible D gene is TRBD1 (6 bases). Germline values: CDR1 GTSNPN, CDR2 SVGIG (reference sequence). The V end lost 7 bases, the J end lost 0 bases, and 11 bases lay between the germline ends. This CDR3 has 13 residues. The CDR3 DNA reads TGTGCCTCCCACAGGGCTAGCACAGATACGCAGTATTTT. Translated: CASHRASTDTQYF.

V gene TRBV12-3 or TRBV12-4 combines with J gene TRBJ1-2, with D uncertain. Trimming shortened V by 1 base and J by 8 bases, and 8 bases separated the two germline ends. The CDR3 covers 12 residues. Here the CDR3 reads CASSLDISGYTF. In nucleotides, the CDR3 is TGTGCCAGCAGTTTAGATATATCCGGCTACACCTTC.

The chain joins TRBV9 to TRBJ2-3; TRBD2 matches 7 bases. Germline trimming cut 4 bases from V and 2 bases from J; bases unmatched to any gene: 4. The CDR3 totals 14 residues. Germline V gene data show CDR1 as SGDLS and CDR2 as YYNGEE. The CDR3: CASSPWDYTDTQYF. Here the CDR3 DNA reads TGTGCCAGCAGCCCTTGGGACTACACAGATACGCAGTATTTT.

The CDR3 region is CASSPEGETEAFF. The CDR3 DNA reads TGTGCCAGCAGCCCCGAGGGGGAGACTGAAGCTTTCTTT. This chain uses TRBV27 with TRBJ1-1; D is possibly TRBD1 (6 bases). CDR3 size: 13 residues. With 6 bases removed from V and 5 bases from J, the gap between germline ends came to 13 bases. Germline CDR1 MNHEY, CDR2 SMNVEV (reference sequence).

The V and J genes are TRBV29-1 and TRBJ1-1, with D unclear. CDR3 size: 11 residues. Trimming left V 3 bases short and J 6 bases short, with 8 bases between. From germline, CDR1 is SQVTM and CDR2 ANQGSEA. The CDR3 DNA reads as TGCAGCGTTGAGGTGGCGGCTGAAGCTTTCTTT. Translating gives CSVEVAAEAFF.

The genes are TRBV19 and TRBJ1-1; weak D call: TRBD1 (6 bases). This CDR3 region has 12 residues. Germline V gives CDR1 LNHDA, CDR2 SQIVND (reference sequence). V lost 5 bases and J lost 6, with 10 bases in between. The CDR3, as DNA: TGTGCCAGTAGTCTGGGGGCATCTGAAGCTTTCTTT. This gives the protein CASSLGASEAFF.

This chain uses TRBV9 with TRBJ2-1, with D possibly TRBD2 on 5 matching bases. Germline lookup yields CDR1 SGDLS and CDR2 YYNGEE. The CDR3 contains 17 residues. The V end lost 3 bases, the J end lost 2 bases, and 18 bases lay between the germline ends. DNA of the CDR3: TGTGCCAGCAGCGCGGCCACTAGGCCCACACCCTACAATGAGCAGTTCTTC. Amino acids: CASSAATRPTPYNEQFF.

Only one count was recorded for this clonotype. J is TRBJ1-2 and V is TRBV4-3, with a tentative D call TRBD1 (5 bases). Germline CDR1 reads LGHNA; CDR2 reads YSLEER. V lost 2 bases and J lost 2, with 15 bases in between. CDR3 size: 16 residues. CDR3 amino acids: CASSQIVGRANYGYTF. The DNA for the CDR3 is TGCGCCAGCAGCCAAATCGTGGGCAGGGCCAACTATGGCTACACCTTC.

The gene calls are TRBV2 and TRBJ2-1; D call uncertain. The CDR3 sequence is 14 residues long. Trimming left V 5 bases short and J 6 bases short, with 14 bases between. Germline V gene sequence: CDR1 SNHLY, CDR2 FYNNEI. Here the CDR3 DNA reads TGTGCCAGCAGTCCCCTAGAAAGGAGCAATGAGCAGTTCTTC. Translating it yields CASSPLERSNEQFF.

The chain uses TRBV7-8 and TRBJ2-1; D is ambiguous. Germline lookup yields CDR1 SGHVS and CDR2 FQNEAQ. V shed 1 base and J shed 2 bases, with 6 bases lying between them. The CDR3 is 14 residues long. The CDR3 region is CASSLVPAYNEQFF. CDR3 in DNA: TGTGCCAGCAGCTTAGTCCCGGCCTACAATGAGCAGTTCTTC.

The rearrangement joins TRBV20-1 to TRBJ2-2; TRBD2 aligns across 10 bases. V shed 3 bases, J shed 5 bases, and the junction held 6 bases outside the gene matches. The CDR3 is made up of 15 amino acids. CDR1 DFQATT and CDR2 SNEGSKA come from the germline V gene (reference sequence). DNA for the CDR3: TGCAGTGCTAGGGGGCTAGCGGGAGCAACCGGGGAGCTGTTTTTT. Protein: CSARGLAGATGELFF.

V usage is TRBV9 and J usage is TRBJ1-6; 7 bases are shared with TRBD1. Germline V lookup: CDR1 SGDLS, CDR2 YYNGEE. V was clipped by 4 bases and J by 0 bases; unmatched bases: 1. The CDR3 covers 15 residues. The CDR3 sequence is CASSSGGSYNSPLHF. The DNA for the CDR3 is TGTGCCAGCAGCTCAGGGGGCTCCTATAATTCACCCCTCCACTTT.